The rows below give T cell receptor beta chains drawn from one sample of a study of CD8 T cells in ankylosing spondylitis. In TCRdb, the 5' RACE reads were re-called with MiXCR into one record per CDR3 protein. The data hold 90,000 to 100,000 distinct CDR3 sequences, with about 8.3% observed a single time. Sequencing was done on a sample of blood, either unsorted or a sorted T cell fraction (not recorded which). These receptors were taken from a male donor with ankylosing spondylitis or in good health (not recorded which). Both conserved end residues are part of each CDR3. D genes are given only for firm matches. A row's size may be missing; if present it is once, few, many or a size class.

CDR3 protein: CASSTSIASYNEQFF; CDR3 DNA: TGTGCCAGCAGCACTTCCATTGCTTCCTACAATGAGCAGTTCTTC; D gene: .; clone size: .; J gene: TRBJ2-1; V gene: TRBV7-9
CDR3 protein: CASSLMAGGVQHNEQFF; CDR3 DNA: TGTGCCAGCAGTTTAATGGCGGGGGGCGTCCAACACAATGAGCAGTTCTTC; D gene: TRBD2; clone size: many; J gene: TRBJ2-1; V gene: TRBV12-3/TRBV12-4
CDR3 protein: CASSQVLNMQYF; CDR3 DNA: TGTGCCAGCAGCCAAGTACTTAATATGCAGTATTTT; D gene: .; clone size: many; J gene: TRBJ2-3; V gene: TRBV14
CDR3 protein: CASSFAGNTEAFF; CDR3 DNA: TGTGCCAGCAGTTTTGCCGGGAACACTGAAGCTTTCTTT; D gene: .; clone size: many; J gene: TRBJ1-1; V gene: TRBV12-3/TRBV12-4
CDR3 protein: CASSLSGSTDTQYF; CDR3 DNA: TGTGCTAGCAGCTTAAGTGGGAGTACAGATACGCAGTATTTT; D gene: .; clone size: many; J gene: TRBJ2-3; V gene: TRBV7-7
CDR3 protein: CSARFPVGVANEQFF; CDR3 DNA: TGCAGTGCTCGCTTCCCTGTTGGTGTTGCCAATGAGCAGTTCTTC; D gene: .; clone size: many; J gene: TRBJ2-1; V gene: TRBV20-1
CDR3 protein: CASTTWGDYNEQFF; CDR3 DNA: TGTGCCAGCACGACCTGGGGGGACTACAATGAGCAGTTCTTC; D gene: .; clone size: many; J gene: TRBJ2-1; V gene: TRBV27
CDR3 protein: CASSLASPGWPGNTIYF; CDR3 DNA: TGTGCCAGCAGCTTAGCTTCCCCAGGGTGGCCTGGAAACACCATATATTTT; D gene: .; clone size: many; J gene: TRBJ1-3; V gene: TRBV7-2
CDR3 protein: CSERSQGGYNEQFF; CDR3 DNA: TGCAGCGAGAGATCACAGGGTGGCTACAATGAGCAGTTCTTC; D gene: .; clone size: many; J gene: TRBJ2-1; V gene: TRBV29-1
CDR3 protein: CASSPVLTGAFRYTF; CDR3 DNA: TGTGCCAGCAGCCCCGTGTTGACGGGCGCCTTTAGGTACACCTTC; D gene: .; clone size: many; J gene: TRBJ1-2; V gene: TRBV7-2
CDR3 protein: CASSLGGRQPQHF; CDR3 DNA: TGTGCCAGCAGCTTAGGGGGGCGGCAGCCCCAGCATTTT; D gene: .; clone size: many; J gene: TRBJ1-5; V gene: TRBV5-6
CDR3 protein: CASTGGGSKDTQYF; CDR3 DNA: TGTGCCAGTACAGGGGGAGGCTCGAAGGATACGCAGTATTTT; D gene: TRBD1; clone size: few; J gene: TRBJ2-3; V gene: TRBV7-2
CDR3 protein: CASSPDSSSTDTQYF; CDR3 DNA: TGTGCCAGCAGCCCCGACAGTTCTAGCACAGATACGCAGTATTTT; D gene: .; clone size: many; J gene: TRBJ2-3; V gene: TRBV7-2
CDR3 protein: CASSLASGGSYNEQFF; CDR3 DNA: TGCGCCAGCAGCTTGGCCTCAGGGGGCTCCTACAATGAGCAGTTCTTC; D gene: TRBD1; clone size: many; J gene: TRBJ2-1; V gene: TRBV5-1
CDR3 protein: CASSSIQGWYEQYF; CDR3 DNA: TGTGCCAGCAGCTCCATACAGGGGTGGTACGAGCAGTACTTC; D gene: TRBD1; clone size: many; J gene: TRBJ2-7; V gene: TRBV11-1
CDR3 protein: CSVEGAGGGYGYTF; CDR3 DNA: TGCAGCGTTGAAGGGGCAGGGGGAGGGTATGGCTACACCTTC; D gene: TRBD1; clone size: many; J gene: TRBJ1-2; V gene: TRBV29-1
CDR3 protein: CGSSLHFQGSYEQYF; CDR3 DNA: TGTGGCAGCAGCTTACACTTCCAAGGCTCCTACGAGCAGTACTTC; D gene: .; clone size: .; J gene: TRBJ2-7; V gene: TRBV7-2
CDR3 protein: CSARPGLASYEQYF; CDR3 DNA: TGCAGTGCTCGACCGGGACTAGCGAGCTACGAGCAGTACTTC; D gene: TRBD2; clone size: many; J gene: TRBJ2-7; V gene: TRBV20-1
CDR3 protein: CAAENTNTGELFF; CDR3 DNA: TGTGCCGCGGAGAATACGAACACCGGGGAGCTGTTTTTT; D gene: .; clone size: many; J gene: TRBJ2-2; V gene: TRBV10-3
CDR3 protein: CASSPQGDSNQPQHF; CDR3 DNA: TGTGCCAGCAGCCCCCAGGGGGATAGCAATCAGCCCCAGCATTTT; D gene: TRBD1; clone size: many; J gene: TRBJ1-5; V gene: TRBV5-5